One and the same sample provided the 30 T cell receptor beta chains below, sequenced in a study of blood T cell repertoires in COVID-19 (TCRdb year 2020). Library preparation was by the immunoSEQ multiplex PCR assay. This is the immuneACCESS table as TCRdb keeps it, with only in-frame sequences that have V and J called. A part of the clones is gone; compared with another copy, unresolved V genes explain less than half, and the rest is unexplained. Across this sample there are 130,000 or so clones, with about 83% seen only once. The ten largest clones add up to around 16% of the sample. Sequences were obtained from peripheral blood. The receptor source for this set is a man aged 50 or older with acute or convalescent COVID-19.

This sequence joins TRBV2 and TRBJ2-5; weak D call: TRBD1 (5 bases). V was clipped by 7 bases and J by 5 bases, with 14 bases between them. Germline-derived CDR1 and CDR2 are SNHLY and FYNNEI. This CDR3 contains 13 residues. CDR3 protein: CASKARVAETQYF. DNA for the CDR3: TGTGCCAGCAAGGCCAGGGTGGCGGAGACCCAGTACTTC.

The CDR3 sequence is CASSPQGIVDTEAFF. Written as DNA, the CDR3 is TGTGCCAGTAGTCCTCAGGGGATCGTGGACACTGAAGCTTTCTTT. The chain couples TRBV19 to TRBJ1-1; D might be TRBD1 (6 bases). Germline V lookup: CDR1 LNHDA, CDR2 SQIVND (reference sequence). The V end lost 5 bases, the J end lost 3 bases, and 16 bases lay between the germline ends. CDR3 length: 15 amino acids.

The count of this clone is one. Other DNA sequences in this sample translate to the same CDR3. This sequence joins TRBV4-1 and TRBJ2-7, with 8 bases lining up with TRBD1. CDR3 length equals 15 residues. V lost 0 bases to trimming and J lost 3 bases; unmatched junction nucleotides: 4. Looked up from germline, CDR1 is MGHRA and CDR2 is YSYEKL. The DNA of the CDR3 is TGCGCCAGCAGCCAAGATTCAGGGGGCGGCTACGAGCAGTACGTC. Amino acid sequence: CASSQDSGGGYEQYV.

The V and J genes are TRBV5-1 and TRBJ2-2; D is ambiguous. Trimming left V 4 bases short and J 4 bases short, with 11 bases between. This CDR3 comprises 14 residues. CDR1 and CDR2 (germline): SGHRS, YFSETQ. Here the CDR3 reads CASSAQASTGELFF. CDR3 DNA: TGCGCCAGCAGCGCGCAGGCCAGCACCGGGGAGCTGTTTTTT.

The J gene is TRBJ1-2, the V gene TRBV19; the D gene is possibly TRBD1 (5 bases). Germline CDR1 reads LNHDA; CDR2 reads SQIVND (reference sequence). The CDR3 has 13 amino acids. The V end was cut by 5 bases, the J end by 4 bases, with 11 bases between. CDR3 bases: TGTGCCAGTAGTTCGCAGGGAGGCTATGGCTACACCTTC. Its protein is CASSSQGGYGYTF.

This chain connects TRBV5-1 to TRBJ1-1, with TRBD1 identical over 7 bases. The trim removed 3 bases at V and 2 bases at J, leaving 1 base unmatched. This CDR3 spans 13 amino acids. Germline V gives CDR1 SGHRS, CDR2 YFSETQ. CDR3 loop: CASSWDSNTEAFF. CDR3 bases: TGCGCCAGCAGCTGGGACAGTAACACTGAAGCTTTCTTT.

The chain combines TRBV30 with TRBJ1-1; 8 bases fit TRBD1. The CDR3 extends over 15 amino acids. CDR1 is GTSNPN, CDR2 SVGIG, per germline (reference sequence). V was pared by 3 bases and J by 1 base, with 7 bases of the junction left unmatched. CDR3 bases: TGTGCCTGGAGAATTCAGGGACAGGAGAACACTGAAGCTTTCTTT. Its protein is CAWRIQGQENTEAFF. The whole variable domain, remainder taken from reference TRBV30 and TRBJ1-1, is SQTIHQWPATLVQPVGSPLSLECTVEGTSNPNLYWYRQAAGRGLQLLFYSVGIGQISSEVPQNLSASRPQDRQFILSSKKLLLSDSGFYLCAWRIQGQENTEAFFGQGTRLTVV.

The chain has TRBV9 and TRBJ2-5; TRBD2 is a possible D gene (5 bases). The CDR3 runs 13 residues. V lost 4 bases to trimming and J lost 1 base, with 8 bases between them. CDR1 is SGDLS and CDR2 is YYNGEE in the germline V gene. In DNA form, the CDR3 reads TGTGCCAGCAGCCTCCGGGGCCAAGAGACCCAGTACTTC. It is translated as CASSLRGQETQYF.

The gene calls are TRBV7-2 and TRBJ2-3, with 9 bases that match TRBD1. Looked up from germline, CDR1 is SGHTA and CDR2 is FQGNSA. V trimming: 4 bases; J trimming: 4 bases; junction bases outside the gene matches: 6. This CDR3 contains 15 residues. The CDR3 DNA reads TGTGCCAGCAGCTCGGGACAGGGTGGCGCAGATACGCAGTATTTT. This translates into CASSSGQGGADTQYF. The full variable domain, with the rest looked up from reference TRBV7-2 and TRBJ2-3, is GAGVSQSPSNKVTEKGKDVELRCDPISGHTALYWYRQSLGQGLEFLIYFQGNSAPDKSGLPSDRFSAERTGGSVSTLTIQRTQQEDSAVYLCASSSGQGGADTQYFGPGTRLTVL.

The chain employs TRBV19 and TRBJ2-5; 7 nucleotides match TRBD1. Per germline, CDR1 LNHDA and CDR2 SQIVND (reference sequence). The CDR3 spans 14 residues. V lost 5 bases and J lost 4; bases outside the gene matches: 7. CDR3 sequence (DNA): TGTGCCAGTAGTTTCACAGGGGACGGAGAGACCCAGTACTTC. Translation gives CASSFTGDGETQYF.

This clone turned up a few times. The CDR3 nucleotides are TGTGCCAGCAGCTTATATCGGGCAGGGTTATCCGACGGGGAGCTGTTTTTT. It yields the protein CASSLYRAGLSDGELFF. The V gene is TRBV7-8, the J gene TRBJ2-2, with D tentatively TRBD1 (5 bases). The ends were cut back, 2 bases at V and 7 bases at J, with 20 bases in the middle. The CDR3 loop spans 17 amino acids. Germline CDR1 reads SGHVS; CDR2 reads FQNEAQ.

The rearrangement uses TRBV3-1 (or the pseudogene TRBV3-2) and TRBJ2-2; the D gene is possibly TRBD2 (7 bases). Germline-derived CDR1 and CDR2 are LGHDT and YNNKEL (reference sequence). Between the trimmed V and J ends, which lost 1 base and 1 base, there was a span of 25 bases. CDR3 length equals 21 residues. CDR3 in DNA: TGTGCCAGCAGCCAAGTGTTTAACAGGGAGAGCGGGGAAAAGAACACCGGGGAGCTGTTTTTT. Encoded protein: CASSQVFNRESGEKNTGELFF.

The chain couples TRBV6-1 to TRBJ2-7; possibly TRBD1 for D (5 bases). The CDR3 runs to 14 residues. V was trimmed by 3 bases and J by 2 bases, leaving 11 bases between them. Germline CDR1 reads MNHNS; CDR2 reads SASEGT. The CDR3 DNA is TGTGCCAGCAGTGACAGGGCCCTTACCTACGAGCAGTACTTC. This gives the protein CASSDRALTYEQYF.

The V and J genes are TRBV10-3 and TRBJ2-2, with D perhaps matching TRBD1 (5 bases). CDR3 length: 15 amino acids. V was clipped by 4 bases and J by 1 base, with 10 bases between them. Germline V gives CDR1 ENHRY, CDR2 SYGVKD. The chain's CDR3 is CAISGPQGNTGELFF. The CDR3 DNA reads as TGTGCCATCAGTGGGCCCCAGGGGAACACCGGGGAGCTGTTTTTT.

V and J are TRBV27 and TRBJ2-2; D gene ambiguous. There are 14 residues in the CDR3. V lost 3 bases, J lost 4 bases, and 9 bases lay in between. Germline V lookup: CDR1 MNHEY, CDR2 SMNVEV (reference sequence). The CDR3 sequence: CASSLWPGTGELFF. DNA of the CDR3: TGTGCCAGCAGTTTGTGGCCGGGCACCGGGGAGCTGTTTTTT.

This sequence joins TRBV28 and TRBJ1-2; no definite D call. In germline, CDR1 is MDHEN, CDR2 SYDVKM. V lost 6 bases to trimming and J lost 4 bases, with 9 bases between them. The CDR3 covers 12 residues. The CDR3 sequence is CASSRRAYGYTF. In DNA, the CDR3 is TGTGCCAGCAGCAGGCGAGCCTATGGCTACACCTTC.

V is TRBV9 and J is TRBJ2-3; TRBD2 is a possible D gene (6 bases). The CDR3 is made up of 15 amino acids. V shed 5 bases and J shed 2 bases, with 15 bases lying between them. CDR1 and CDR2 (germline): SGDLS, YYNGEE. The CDR3 nucleotides are TGTGCCAGCAGTCGCGTGGCGGGGAACACAGATACGCAGTATTTT. Translation gives CASSRVAGNTDTQYF.

This sequence joins TRBV7-3 and TRBJ2-2; no clear D. The ends were cut back, 0 bases at V and 4 bases at J, with 12 bases in the middle. This CDR3 comprises 16 residues. CDR1 is SGHTA, CDR2 FQGTGA, per germline. The chain's CDR3 is CASSLTEPRSTGELFF. CDR3 coding DNA: TGTGCCAGCAGCTTAACGGAGCCTAGGTCCACCGGGGAGCTGTTTTTT.

V gene TRBV19 combines with J gene TRBJ2-1; maybe TRBD2 (5 bases). V was trimmed by 5 bases and J by 0 bases, leaving 8 bases between them. The germline gives CDR1 LNHDA, CDR2 SQIVND (reference sequence). The CDR3 length is 14 residues. The CDR3 nucleotides read TGTGCCAGTAGTCGGGGTTACTCCTACAATGAGCAGTTCTTC. Translation gives CASSRGYSYNEQFF.

This clone occurred once. The V call is TRBV28, the J call TRBJ1-2, with 7 bases identical to TRBD1. The CDR3 sequence is 15 residues long. V trimming: 5 bases; J trimming: 4 bases; junction bases outside the gene matches: 10. Germline lookup yields CDR1 MDHEN and CDR2 SYDVKM. CDR3 DNA sequence: TGTGCCAGCAGTCCTCTCGGGACAGTTCTCTATGGCTACACCTTC. This gives the protein CASSPLGTVLYGYTF.

The chain carries TRBV15 and TRBJ1-3; D is uncertain. The CDR3 runs 16 residues. V was clipped by 0 bases and J by 0 bases, with 9 bases between them. Germline V CDR1 and CDR2: LNHNV, YYDKDF (reference sequence). CDR3 sequence: CATSRDDRSSGNTIYF. CDR3 coding DNA: TGTGCCACCAGCAGAGATGATCGGAGCTCTGGAAACACCATATATTTT. Based on the CDR3 plus reference TRBV15 and TRBJ1-3, the full variable domain is DAMVIQNPRYQVTQFGKPVTLSCSQTLNHNVMYWYQQKSSQAPKLLFHYYDKDFNNEADTPDNFQSRRPNTSFCFLDIRSPGLGDTAMYLCATSRDDRSSGNTIYFGEGSWLTVV.

This chain joins TRBV29-1 and TRBJ1-4, with 8 bases lining up with TRBD1. The CDR3 runs to 13 residues. Germline loops: CDR1 SQVTM, CDR2 ANQGSEA. With 6 bases clipped from V and 4 bases from J, the junction kept 4 bases outside the gene matches. The CDR3 spells CSVRQGINEKLFF. The CDR3 nucleotides are TGCAGCGTGAGACAGGGGATTAATGAAAAACTGTTTTTT. Full variable domain (rest looked up from reference TRBV29-1 and TRBJ1-4): SAVISQKPSRDICQRGTSLTIQCQVDSQVTMMFWYRQQPGQSLTLIATANQGSEATYESGFVIDKFPISRPNLTFSTLTVSNMSPEDSSIYLCSVRQGINEKLFFGSGTQLSVL.

V usage is TRBV28 and J usage is TRBJ2-7, with 12 bases identical to TRBD2. The CDR3 contains 17 residues. Germline CDR1 MDHEN, CDR2 SYDVKM. Unmatched junction bases numbered 10, after V lost 2 bases and J lost 5 bases. CDR3 bases: TGTGCCAGCAGTTTAGCTAGCGGGGGGGCGTCTGTCCACGAGCAGTACGTC. Protein: CASSLASGGASVHEQYV.

The genes are TRBV5-1 and TRBJ1-6; D may be TRBD1 (5 bases). This CDR3 spans 15 amino acids. CDR1 is SGHRS and CDR2 is YFSETQ in the germline V gene. The V gene lost 0 bases and the J gene lost 7 bases, with 11 bases spanning the gap. The CDR3 DNA follows: TGCGCCAGCAGCTTGGAACCACAGGAAAATTCACCCCTCCACTTT. Protein: CASSLEPQENSPLHF.

This clone was detected only once. The rearrangement links TRBV6-5 to TRBJ1-4, with 10 bases aligning to TRBD1. This CDR3 comprises 15 residues. J gave up 5 bases and V 6 bases, and 6 bases lay outside the gene matches. Germline V gene data show CDR1 as MNHEY and CDR2 as SVGAGI. As DNA, the CDR3 is TGTGCCAGCAGACGACAGGGGGCTGAGAATGAAAAACTGTTTTTT. It codes for CASRRQGAENEKLFF.

The chain carries TRBV6-2 or TRBV6-3 and TRBJ1-1; 7 nucleotides align to TRBD1. V was pared by 5 bases and J by 11 bases, with 11 bases of the junction left unmatched. In germline, CDR1 is MNHEY, CDR2 SVGEGT. The CDR3 extends over 13 amino acids. CDR3 bases: TGTGCCAGCAGTCTGACAGGGAGTTTCGGGGCTTTCTTT. Translating gives CASSLTGSFGAFF.

The V and J genes are TRBV5-1 and TRBJ2-5, with a possible D match to TRBD2 (5 bases). The CDR3 extends over 15 amino acids. The V gene lost 5 bases and the J gene lost 5 bases, with 19 bases spanning the gap. The germline V gene encodes CDR1 SGHRS and CDR2 YFSETQ. CDR3: CASRYNAGLRETQYF. The DNA for the CDR3 is TGCGCCAGCAGGTATAACGCGGGCCTGCGGGAGACCCAGTACTTC.

The chain carries TRBV29-1 and TRBJ1-2, with 8 bases that match TRBD1. After removal of 6 bases from V and 8 bases from J, the junction contained 5 bases not matched to a gene. Germline lookup yields CDR1 SQVTM and CDR2 ANQGSEA. The CDR3 loop spans 11 amino acids. For the CDR3, the DNA is TGCAGCGTCGCCCCAGGGGGCGGCTACACCTTC. The encoded protein is CSVAPGGGYTF. Drawing the rest from reference TRBV29-1 and TRBJ1-2, the complete variable domain is SAVISQKPSRDICQRGTSLTIQCQVDSQVTMMFWYRQQPGQSLTLIATANQGSEATYESGFVIDKFPISRPNLTFSTLTVSNMSPEDSSIYLCSVAPGGGYTFGSGTRLTVV.

This clone was counted between two and nine times. The rearrangement joins TRBV13 to TRBJ2-3; 7 bases are a match to TRBD1. V gave up 5 bases and J gave up 3 bases; unmatched junction bases: 11. The CDR3 covers 16 residues. The germline CDR1 and CDR2 sequences are PRHDT and FYEKMQ (reference sequence). Here the CDR3 reads CASSVRTGAATDTQYF. The CDR3 region has the DNA TGTGCCAGCAGCGTAAGAACAGGGGCGGCGACAGATACGCAGTATTTT. Full variable domain (missing parts from reference TRBV13 and TRBJ2-3): AAGVIQSPRHLIKEKRETATLKCYPIPRHDTVYWYQQGPGQDPQFLISFYEKMQSDKGSIPDRFSAQQFSDYHSELNMSSLELGDSALYFCASSVRTGAATDTQYFGPGTRLTVL.

This sequence joins TRBV21-1 and TRBJ1-3. TRBV21-1 is recorded as a pseudogene. This CDR3 comprises 15 residues. CDR3 nucleotide sequence: TGTGCCAGCAGCTCCGGCCCGGGAGCGGGAAACACCATATATTTT. It codes for CASSSGPGAGNTIYF.